These T cell receptor beta chains were read from a single sample in a study of cytomegalovirus exposure and HLA in healthy donors. Some clones are missing from TCRdb's copy, which holds only in-frame ones; the method was immunoSEQ multiplex PCR. Of approximately 99,000 clones in the sample, roughly four fifths were seen once. The sequenced sample consisted of PBMCs. These receptors all come from a man aged 40-49 years in good health and CMV-seronegative. The CDR3 runs from the conserved cysteine through the conserved F or W. The D gene is left open where the match is weak. Expanded clones are given a class, and other clones once, few, many or no size at all.

J gene	clone size	V gene	D gene	CDR3 DNA	CDR3 protein
TRBJ1-5	.	TRBV18	TRBD1	TGTGCCAGCTCACAGACAGGGGGACGCAATCAGCCCCAGCATTTT	CASSQTGGRNQPQHF
TRBJ2-7	few	TRBV4-2	TRBD1	TGTGCCAGCAGCCAAGCTACGCAGGGGGCATACGAGCAGTACTTC	CASSQATQGAYEQYF
TRBJ2-2	.	TRBV10-3	.	TGTGCCAGCAATCCCAGCGCCACCGGGGAGCTGTTTTTT	CASNPSATGELFF
TRBJ2-7	.	TRBV5-1	TRBD1	TGCGCCAGCAGACAGGGGTTCGAGCAGTACTTC	CASRQGFEQYF
TRBJ2-3	.	TRBV19	TRBD2	TGTGCCAGTAGTAATCCAGGGACTAGCGGGGGCCCAGATACGCAGTATTTT	CASSNPGTSGGPDTQYF
TRBJ2-3	.	TRBV5-1	.	TGCGCCAGCAGCCATCAGGGCTCTGACACAGATACGCAGTATTTT	CASSHQGSDTDTQYF
TRBJ2-3	.	TRBV19	.	TGTGCCAGTACTCGGGGCACAGATACGCAGTATTTT	CASTRGTDTQYF
TRBJ2-7	.	TRBV15	TRBD1	TGTGCCACCAGCTTACAGGGGTACGAGCAGTACTTC	CATSLQGYEQYF
TRBJ2-3	.	TRBV5-1	.	TGCGCCAGCAGCTTATTAGGGGAAGATACGCAGTATTTT	CASSLLGEDTQYF
TRBJ2-2	.	TRBV19	.	TGTGCCAGTAGTAGACAAACCGGGGAGCTGTTTTTT	CASSRQTGELFF
TRBJ1-4	.	TRBV4-1	TRBD1	TGCGCCAGCAGCCAAGATTGGACAGGGGGTTATGGAAAACTGTTTTTT	CASSQDWTGGYGKLFF
TRBJ2-3	.	TRBV6-5	.	TGTGCCAGCAGTTACTGGGCTAGCACAGATACGCAGTATTTT	CASSYWASTDTQYF
TRBJ1-2	.	TRBV18	.	TGTGCCAGCTCACCCCAAAGTGGAGGGAACTATGGCTACACCTTC	CASSPQSGGNYGYTF
TRBJ1-1	.	TRBV2	.	TGTGCCAGCAGTAGGGGGGGCAGGGATGCTTTCTTT	CASSRGGRDAFF
TRBJ2-7	.	TRBV5-6	TRBD1	TGTGCCAGCAGCTTGGTGGACAGGGTATACCCCTACGAGCAGTACTTC	CASSLVDRVYPYEQYF
TRBJ2-2	.	TRBV5-4	.	TGTGCCAGCAGCTTGAAACAGAAGAACACCGGGGAGCTGTTTTTT	CASSLKQKNTGELFF
TRBJ1-2	.	TRBV6-5	.	TGTGCCAGCAGGGAGCTAGGCTCACGCTATGGCTACACCTTC	CASRELGSRYGYTF
TRBJ1-1	.	TRBV7-9	.	TGTGCCAGCAGCCTTCCTTCCTCGACTGAAGCTTTCTTT	CASSLPSSTEAFF
TRBJ2-3	.	TRBV11-2	.	TGTGCCAGCAGCCCCTCGTGGATGCGGGACACAGATACGCAGTATTTT	CASSPSWMRDTDTQYF
TRBJ2-7	few	TRBV5-1	TRBD1	TGCGCCAGCAGCTTGGGGGGACAGGGGGTCGGCTACGAGCAGTACTTC	CASSLGGQGVGYEQYF
TRBJ2-7	.	TRBV5-8	.	TGTGCCAGCAGCTTTCCGGGATACTACGAGCAGTACTTC	CASSFPGYYEQYF
TRBJ2-3	.	TRBV10-3	TRBD2	TGTGCCATATATACTAGCGGGGGTTCTGCTAGCACAGATACGCAGTATTTT	CAIYTSGGSASTDTQYF
TRBJ2-3	.	TRBV5-1	TRBD1	TGCGCCAGCAGCTTGGAAGGACAGGGGGCCTATCCACCTACAGATACGCAGTATTTT	CASSLEGQGAYPPTDTQYF
TRBJ2-7	.	TRBV7-9	TRBD1	TGTGCCAGCAGCCAAAAGGACAGGGTTCGCTGGTACGAGCAGTACTTC	CASSQKDRVRWYEQYF
TRBJ1-6	.	TRBV7-2	TRBD1	TGTGCCAGTAACGCTCTAAACAGGGGGAATTCACCCCTCCACTTT	CASNALNRGNSPLHF
TRBJ2-7	.	TRBV2	.	TGTGCCAGCAGCACCCACGAAACGGTCTACGAGCAGTACTTC	CASSTHETVYEQYF
TRBJ2-7	few	TRBV5-6	.	TGTGCCAGCAGCTTGACAGGAACCTACGAGCAGTACTTC	CASSLTGTYEQYF
TRBJ1-2	.	TRBV5-6	.	TGTGCCAGCAGCTTATACAGCTACTATGGCTACACCTTC	CASSLYSYYGYTF
TRBJ1-2	.	TRBV4-1	TRBD1	TGCGCCAGCAGCCTAGCCCGGGGACAGGGAAGCTATGGCTACACCTTC	CASSLARGQGSYGYTF
TRBJ2-1	.	TRBV5-6	TRBD2	TGTGCCAGCAGCTTGTGGGGGGGCAATGAGCAGTTCTTC	CASSLWGGNEQFF
TRBJ1-6	few	TRBV6-5	.	TGTGCCAGCAGTTACTCGACTCAGTCACCCCTCCACTTT	CASSYSTQSPLHF
TRBJ2-7	.	TRBV7-9	.	TGTGCCAGCAGCCCTAGGTACGGGAACCACGAGCAGTACTTC	CASSPRYGNHEQYF
TRBJ1-4	.	TRBV5-1	.	TGCGCCAGCTCACGGATAGGAGGTTTTAATGAAAAACTGTTTTTT	CASSRIGGFNEKLFF
TRBJ1-4	.	TRBV28	.	TGTGCCAGCAGCCTTCCTCCCAGGGCGGGGGAAAAACTGTTTTTT	CASSLPPRAGEKLFF
TRBJ1-1	.	TRBV7-9	.	TGTGCCAGCAGCTCGTCGGACAGCATGAACACTGAAGCTTTCTTT	CASSSSDSMNTEAFF
TRBJ1-2	.	TRBV5-4	TRBD1	TGTGCCAGCAGCCGACCCACAGGGGAGATAAACTATGGCTACACCTTC	CASSRPTGEINYGYTF
TRBJ1-5	few	TRBV7-9	.	TGTGCCAGCAGCCCCGGAGCCAATCAGCCCCAGCATTTT	CASSPGANQPQHF
TRBJ2-3	.	TRBV7-9	TRBD2	TGTGCCAGCAGCACGGGACTAGCGTTTCCAGATACGCAGTATTTT	CASSTGLAFPDTQYF
TRBJ1-5	.	TRBV30	TRBD1	TGTGCGGGCTCGGCCCCCGGACAGGGATCTCCGCCCCAGCATTTT	CAGSAPGQGSPPQHF
TRBJ1-6	.	TRBV27	.	TGTGCCAGCAGCCCAGGGGAGTCCTATAATTCACCCCTCCACTTT	CASSPGESYNSPLHF
TRBJ2-5	.	TRBV29-1	TRBD2	TGCAGCGTTGAAGGGACTAGCGGGGGGTCGGGAGAGACCCAGTACTTC	CSVEGTSGGSGETQYF
TRBJ2-7	.	TRBV28	TRBD1	TGTGCCAGCAGCCGGACAGGGAGTTACGAGCAGTACTTC	CASSRTGSYEQYF
TRBJ2-4	.	TRBV6-5	.	TGTGCCAGCAGTTACGGTGGCGGTAGGGCCAAAAACATTCAGTACTTC	CASSYGGGRAKNIQYF
TRBJ1-5	medium-sized	TRBV6-4	TRBD1	TGTGCCAGCAGTGACCTTACAAGTTTGACAGGGGAGCCGTATAGCAATCAGCCCCAGCATTTT	CASSDLTSLTGEPYSNQPQHF
TRBJ2-7	few	TRBV30	TRBD1	TGTGCCTGGAGTGTACCGGGACAGGGCCTATACGAGCAGTACTTC	CAWSVPGQGLYEQYF
TRBJ2-3	.	TRBV28	.	TGTGCCAGCAGTTTATCCAGGTTCACAGATACGCAGTATTTT	CASSLSRFTDTQYF
TRBJ1-5	.	TRBV12-5	TRBD1	TGTGCTAGTGGTTTAGGGACAGGGATTCAGCCCCAGCATTTT	CASGLGTGIQPQHF
TRBJ1-2	few	TRBV6-5	.	TGTGCCAGCAGTTCCGAGGGCTATGGCTACACCTTC	CASSSEGYGYTF
TRBJ2-7	.	TRBV5-6	.	TGTGCCAGCAGCTTCATCCACGAGCAGTACTTC	CASSFIHEQYF
TRBJ2-7	.	TRBV12-5	.	TGTGCTAGTGGTTTGGGGAGGGACCATTCCGAGCAGTACTTC	CASGLGRDHSEQYF
TRBJ2-5	.	TRBV7-2	.	TGTGCCAGCAGCTCCCCACCAAGGGGGGGGGAGACCCAGTACTTC	CASSSPPRGGETQYF
TRBJ2-5	.	TRBV2	TRBD2	TGTGCCAGTCGTAGCGGGGGTGAGACCCAGTACTTC	CASRSGGETQYF
TRBJ2-7	.	TRBV4-3	TRBD1	TGCGCCAGCAGCCAGCAAGACAGGGTGAGATACGAGCAGTACTTC	CASSQQDRVRYEQYF
TRBJ2-5	few	TRBV5-1	TRBD1	TGCGCCAGCAGCTTGGGAGGACAGGGCCAAGAGACCCAGTACTTC	CASSLGGQGQETQYF